These T cell receptor beta chains were read from a single sample in a study of T cells in Graves' hyperthyroidism and ophthalmopathy. TCRdb analysed the multiplex PCR reads with MiXCR anew, one entry per CDR3 protein. Found here are about 300,000 distinct CDR3 sequences, roughly 17% of them singletons; the top ten hold roughly 33%. The sequencing sample was made of blood. The receptors stem from a man aged 25 to 45 with Graves' hyperthyroidism. Each CDR3 is given with its conserved first and last residue. The D gene is left open where the match is weak. Size tells how often a clone was seen (once, few, many) or the class of an expanded clone, and some rows leave it out.

clone_size: many; v_call: TRBV13; d_call: .; j_call: TRBJ1-1; cdr3_nt: TGTGCCAGCAGCTTACGAGGGTTCACTGAAGCTTTCTTT; cdr3_aa: CASSLRGFTEAFF
clone_size: many; v_call: TRBV3-1; d_call: .; j_call: TRBJ2-3; cdr3_nt: TGTGCCAGCAGCCAAGAGTGGAAGGGTCCTGATACGCAGTATTTT; cdr3_aa: CASSQEWKGPDTQYF
clone_size: few; v_call: TRBV11-2; d_call: TRBD2; j_call: TRBJ2-5; cdr3_nt: TGTGCCAGCAGCTCCTCTGGAGTGGGAGGGGAGACCCAGTACTTC; cdr3_aa: CASSSSGVGGETQYF
clone_size: many; v_call: TRBV11-2; d_call: TRBD2; j_call: TRBJ2-7; cdr3_nt: TGTGCCAGCAGCTTAGGACTAGCGGCTGCCTACGAGCAGTACTTC; cdr3_aa: CASSLGLAAAYEQYF
clone_size: few; v_call: TRBV4-1; d_call: .; j_call: TRBJ1-5; cdr3_nt: TGCGCCAGCAGCTCAGGGCCCCAATTTAGCAATCAGCCCCAGCATTTT; cdr3_aa: CASSSGPQFSNQPQHF
clone_size: many; v_call: TRBV3-1; d_call: TRBD2; j_call: TRBJ2-7; cdr3_nt: TGTGCCAGCAGCGAAGCGGGAGTGAGCGACGAGCAGTACTTC; cdr3_aa: CASSEAGVSDEQYF
clone_size: few; v_call: TRBV3-1; d_call: TRBD2; j_call: TRBJ2-3; cdr3_nt: TGTGCCAGCAGCCCTAGCGGGATGGCAGATACGCAGTATTTT; cdr3_aa: CASSPSGMADTQYF
clone_size: .; v_call: TRBV28; d_call: .; j_call: TRBJ2-5; cdr3_nt: TGTGCCAGCAGTCTCGAGGGGTGGGGGACCGGAGAGACCCAGTACTTC; cdr3_aa: CASSLEGWGTGETQYF
clone_size: many; v_call: TRBV20-1; d_call: .; j_call: TRBJ2-7; cdr3_nt: TGCAGTGCTGCTGAACTAAAGAGACACTACGAGCAGTACTTC; cdr3_aa: CSAAELKRHYEQYF
clone_size: many; v_call: TRBV18; d_call: TRBD1; j_call: TRBJ1-5; cdr3_nt: TGTGCCAGCTCAGTTAACAGGGGGCAGCCCCAGCATTTT; cdr3_aa: CASSVNRGQPQHF
clone_size: .; v_call: TRBV20-1; d_call: TRBD1; j_call: TRBJ2-3; cdr3_nt: TGCAGTGCTGGGAGACAGGGGGGAATAGATACGCAGTATTTT; cdr3_aa: CSAGRQGGIDTQYF
clone_size: .; v_call: TRBV5-1; d_call: .; j_call: TRBJ2-1; cdr3_nt: TGCGCCAGCAGCTTTTCGCAAGGGCCGGACAATGAGCAGTTCTTC; cdr3_aa: CASSFSQGPDNEQFF
clone_size: .; v_call: TRBV7-3; d_call: TRBD1; j_call: TRBJ1-2; cdr3_nt: TGTGCCAGCAGCCAGACAACAGGGGGAATTGGTGGCTACACCTTC; cdr3_aa: CASSQTTGGIGGYTF
clone_size: .; v_call: TRBV12-3/TRBV12-4; d_call: .; j_call: TRBJ1-2; cdr3_nt: TGTGCCAGCAGTTCCCTACCAGTGTTTAACTATGGCTACACCTTC; cdr3_aa: CASSSLPVFNYGYTF
clone_size: few; v_call: TRBV3-1; d_call: TRBD1; j_call: TRBJ1-1; cdr3_nt: TGTGCCAGCAGCCAAGACCCGCAGGGGGATACTGAAGCTTTCTTT; cdr3_aa: CASSQDPQGDTEAFF